A selection of T cell receptor beta chains follows, all from one sample in a study of monozygotic twins with inflammatory bowel disease. TCRdb re-called the 5' RACE reads and gives one entry per CDR3 protein, without DNA. Its table lists some 160,000 distinct CDR3 sequences. Sequences were obtained from blood. Receptors were obtained from a human donor with ulcerative colitis or Crohn's disease, or a healthy co-twin of an affected twin (not recorded which). Both conserved end residues are part of each CDR3.

j_call: TRBJ2-3
v_call: TRBV29-1
cdr3_aa: CSVGETDTQYF

j_call: TRBJ2-1
v_call: TRBV20-1
cdr3_aa: CSASSVYNEQFF

j_call: TRBJ2-7
v_call: TRBV20-1
cdr3_aa: CSASGGSSYEQYF

j_call: TRBJ2-1
v_call: TRBV4-2
cdr3_aa: CASSQEASGGSGGEQFF

j_call: TRBJ1-2
v_call: TRBV6-1
cdr3_aa: CASSARQTITYGYTF

j_call: TRBJ2-1
v_call: TRBV5-1
cdr3_aa: CASSSSGTSHNEQFF

j_call: TRBJ1-6
v_call: TRBV29-1
cdr3_aa: CSVYNYRGSGSPLHF

j_call: TRBJ2-2
v_call: TRBV5-4
cdr3_aa: CASTPAGTGSTGELFF

j_call: TRBJ1-4
v_call: TRBV5-1
cdr3_aa: CASSRDRVPEKLFF

j_call: TRBJ2-3
v_call: TRBV27
cdr3_aa: CASSSWDTQYF

j_call: TRBJ2-5
v_call: TRBV9
cdr3_aa: CASSGAGGQETQYF

j_call: TRBJ1-1
v_call: TRBV7-9
cdr3_aa: CASSPTGGAFF

j_call: TRBJ2-1
v_call: TRBV6-2/TRBV6-3
cdr3_aa: CASPSVVILGLVYLDEQFF

j_call: TRBJ2-7
v_call: TRBV20-1
cdr3_aa: CSANDRGQGYEQYF

j_call: TRBJ2-1
v_call: TRBV19
cdr3_aa: CASSKAGGPYQFF

j_call: TRBJ1-4
v_call: TRBV5-1
cdr3_aa: CASSSRSGDRLFF

j_call: TRBJ2-3
v_call: TRBV12-3/TRBV12-4
cdr3_aa: CASSSRLAGGRDTQYF

j_call: TRBJ2-7
v_call: TRBV10-3
cdr3_aa: CAISDRGYEQYF

j_call: TRBJ1-2
v_call: TRBV3-1
cdr3_aa: CASSQDYGQILYGYTF

j_call: TRBJ1-5
v_call: TRBV2
cdr3_aa: CASKGGQAIQPQHF

j_call: TRBJ1-4
v_call: TRBV3-1
cdr3_aa: CASSQTNEKLFF

j_call: TRBJ2-2
v_call: TRBV11-1
cdr3_aa: CASSLAWGTSGRRTITGELFF

j_call: TRBJ2-1
v_call: TRBV4-1
cdr3_aa: CASSPGTLNEQFF

j_call: TRBJ2-1
v_call: TRBV20-1
cdr3_aa: CSARAGASYNEQFF

j_call: TRBJ1-4
v_call: TRBV15
cdr3_aa: CATSRVPGQGLHEKLFF

j_call: TRBJ1-1
v_call: TRBV24-1
cdr3_aa: CATAYGGEAFF

j_call: TRBJ1-5
v_call: TRBV29-1
cdr3_aa: CSVVDGGQPQHF

j_call: TRBJ2-7
v_call: TRBV6-5
cdr3_aa: CASSYSNNSPSSYEQYF

j_call: TRBJ2-7
v_call: TRBV7-2
cdr3_aa: CASSPTREHEQYF

j_call: TRBJ2-2
v_call: TRBV20-1
cdr3_aa: CSARDIGLQTNTGELFF

j_call: TRBJ2-4
v_call: TRBV24-1
cdr3_aa: CATSDALAKNIQYF

j_call: TRBJ2-2
v_call: TRBV15
cdr3_aa: CATTRGDTGELFF

j_call: TRBJ1-2
v_call: TRBV18
cdr3_aa: CASSPGQGGGYTF

j_call: TRBJ2-1
v_call: TRBV7-9
cdr3_aa: CASSLFPRGKGNEQFF

j_call: TRBJ1-2
v_call: TRBV14
cdr3_aa: CASSQDGAYYGYTF

j_call: TRBJ2-5
v_call: TRBV5-4
cdr3_aa: CASSADRGQETQYF

j_call: TRBJ2-7
v_call: TRBV7-9
cdr3_aa: CASSYSSTSGGAEQYF

j_call: TRBJ1-2
v_call: TRBV5-1
cdr3_aa: CASSSPTGTANYGYTF

j_call: TRBJ2-1
v_call: TRBV19
cdr3_aa: CASVGGGGNEQFF

j_call: TRBJ2-2
v_call: TRBV27
cdr3_aa: CASSLTGLVGTGELFF

j_call: TRBJ2-2
v_call: TRBV7-3
cdr3_aa: CASSWDNTGELFF

j_call: TRBJ2-1
v_call: TRBV10-2
cdr3_aa: CASRDTAYNEQFF

j_call: TRBJ1-3
v_call: TRBV29-1
cdr3_aa: CSVVPVRDTIYF